A selection of T cell receptor beta chains follows, all from one sample in a study of read filtering for tumor transcriptome and immune sequencing. TCRdb reprocessed the reads with MiXCR, giving one entry per CDR3 protein. The repertoire holds roughly 68,000 distinct CDR3 sequences, with approximately 15% as singletons. The sequencing input was a population of CD138-negative cells sorted from bone marrow. The receptors were sampled from a donor aged 40 or older with multiple myeloma. The CDR3 runs from the conserved cysteine through the conserved F or W. D genes are given only for firm matches. Some rows mark clone size as missing; the rest say once, few, many or name a class of expanded clone.

clone_size | j_call | d_call | v_call | cdr3_aa | cdr3_nt
many | TRBJ2-7 | TRBD1 | TRBV29-1 | CSVKDRNYEQYF | TGCAGCGTTAAGGACAGGAACTACGAGCAGTACTTC
many | TRBJ1-3 | . | TRBV29-1 | CSVVLSSGNTIYF | TGCAGCGTTGTTTTGAGCTCTGGAAACACCATATATTTT
many | TRBJ1-2 | TRBD1 | TRBV5-5 | CASSLVQGGGYTF | TGTGCCAGCAGCTTGGTACAGGGGGGAGGCTACACCTTC
many | TRBJ2-7 | TRBD1 | TRBV7-9 | CASSFGAGTGEGEQYF | TGTGCCAGCAGCTTTGGAGCCGGGACAGGGGAGGGCGAGCAGTACTTC
many | TRBJ2-7 | . | TRBV6-1 | CASNPDKGYEQYF | TGTGCCAGCAATCCGGATAAGGGCTACGAGCAGTACTTC
many | TRBJ2-1 | TRBD2 | TRBV7-2 | CASSSPDRPLAGGFYNEQFF | TGTGCCAGCAGCTCGCCCGACAGGCCACTAGCGGGAGGGTTCTACAATGAGCAGTTCTTC
many | TRBJ2-1 | . | TRBV6-6 | CASSYSDRNNEQFF | TGTGCCAGCAGTTACTCGGACAGAAACAATGAGCAGTTCTTC
. | TRBJ1-1 | . | TRBV18 | CASSLGQRGTEAFF | TGTGCCAGCTCACTCGGACAGAGGGGGACTGAAGCTTTCTTT
many | TRBJ1-2 | . | TRBV5-5 | CASSLAPGAGFYGYTF | TGTGCCAGCAGCTTGGCCCCAGGGGCAGGATTCTATGGCTACACCTTC
many | TRBJ2-7 | TRBD2 | TRBV20-1 | CSARDRFGRTSYEQYF | TGCAGTGCTAGAGATCGGTTCGGGAGGACCTCCTACGAGCAGTACTTC
many | TRBJ2-5 | TRBD1 | TRBV7-2 | CASSLQPTGVLETQYF | TGTGCCAGCAGCTTACAGCCGACAGGGGTCCTAGAGACCCAGTACTTC
. | TRBJ2-3 | . | TRBV19 | CASSMEGAGISTDTQYF | TGTGCCAGTAGTATGGAGGGCGCGGGGATTAGCACAGATACGCAGTATTTT
. | TRBJ2-2 | . | TRBV5-1 | CASSLSGVNTGELFF | TGCGCCAGCAGCCTATCGGGGGTCAACACCGGGGAGCTGTTTTTT
many | TRBJ2-1 | . | TRBV5-1 | CASSLAGQAFNEQFF | TGCGCCAGCAGCTTGGCTGGACAAGCCTTCAATGAGCAGTTCTTC
many | TRBJ1-2 | TRBD1 | TRBV3-1 | CASSQEVGTAPNYGYTF | TGTGCCAGCAGCCAAGAAGTGGGGACAGCGCCGAACTATGGCTACACCTTC
many | TRBJ2-5 | . | TRBV28 | CASKEVRGRETQYF | TGTGCCAGCAAGGAAGTTAGGGGCCGCGAGACCCAGTACTTC
. | TRBJ2-7 | . | TRBV6-1 | CASGRGGYEQYF | TGTGCCAGCGGTAGGGGGGGCTACGAGCAGTACTTC
many | TRBJ2-7 | . | TRBV7-9 | CASSPGGAYEQYF | TGTGCCAGCAGCCCAGGGGGGGCCTACGAGCAGTACTTC
many | TRBJ1-2 | . | TRBV27 | CASSPLGGQVGYTF | TGTGCCAGCAGTCCGCTGGGGGGGCAGGTTGGCTACACCTTC
many | TRBJ1-2 | TRBD1 | TRBV29-1 | CSVRLQGEWSGYTF | TGCAGCGTACGTCTCCAGGGGGAGTGGTCTGGCTACACCTTC
many | TRBJ2-7 | TRBD1 | TRBV27 | CASSLQMGQIYEQYF | TGTGCCAGCAGTTTACAGATGGGACAGATATACGAGCAGTACTTC
many | TRBJ2-7 | . | TRBV20-1 | CSASSSSPYEQYF | TGCAGTGCTAGTAGTTCGTCCCCCTACGAGCAGTACTTC
many | TRBJ2-7 | . | TRBV6-2/TRBV6-3 | CASSPITGEQYF | TGTGCCAGCAGCCCTATTACAGGCGAGCAGTACTTC
many | TRBJ2-1 | . | TRBV11-2 | CASSLAAGSYNEQFF | TGTGCCAGCAGCTTAGCTGCGGGGTCCTACAATGAGCAGTTCTTC
few | TRBJ2-5 | . | TRBV20-1 | CSAADRQETQYF | TGCAGTGCGGCAGACAGGCAAGAGACCCAGTACTTC